This T cell receptor beta chain was recovered during a study of cytomegalovirus exposure and HLA in healthy donors. Remarks on this clone: What it binds is not known.

General observations from the study: While the bulk of TCR sequences proved rare, some public TCRs turned up in many donors.

With V trimmed by 4 bases and J by 5 bases, 4 bases remained unmatched. The CDR3 spans 14 residues. Germline CDR1 reads SGHRS; CDR2 reads YFSETQ. The primer mix had 60 Vbeta and 13 Jbeta primers. The repertoire was sequenced with immunoSEQ multiplex PCR; TCRdb's copy has only in-frame clones and lacks some. The sample consists of roughly 220,000 clones, about four fifths of them appearing once. This chain connects TRBV5-1 to TRBJ2-2; 8 nucleotides agree with TRBD1. This receptor was obtained from a young man in good health and CMV-seronegative. The sequencing sample was made of PBMCs. The CDR3 DNA reads as TGCGCCAGCAGCCTAAACAGGGGGACCGGGGAGCTGTTTTTT. Translating gives CASSLNRGTGELFF.